These T cell receptor beta chains were read from a single sample in a study of blood T cell repertoires in COVID-19. Assay used: immunoSEQ multiplex PCR; TCRdb lists only in-frame clones, some missing. This sample yields around 300,000 clones, of which roughly 90% are seen a single time; less than 2.5% belongs to the top ten. Source material: peripheral blood. The receptors were gathered from a man between 18 and 29 years old with active or convalescent COVID-19. CDR3s include the opening cysteine and the closing phenylalanine or tryptophan. A D gene is named only where the DNA matches it firmly. Clone size is stated in some rows and not others, as once, few, many or a class when expanded.

abundance: NA; len: 16; v_gene: TRBV12-2; d_gene: NA; j_gene: TRBJ1-1; CDR3aa: CASRLVSRDRNTEAFF; CDR3nt: TGTGCAAGTCGCTTAGTAAGTAGGGACAGGAACACTGAAGCTTTCTTT
abundance: NA; len: 15; v_gene: TRBV6-6; d_gene: NA; j_gene: TRBJ2-1; CDR3aa: CASWTGRSLVDEQFF; CDR3nt: TGTGCCAGTTGGACGGGAAGGTCACTCGTCGATGAGCAGTTCTTC
abundance: NA; len: 21; v_gene: TRBV4-1; d_gene: NA; j_gene: TRBJ2-4; CDR3aa: CASSQDKMGQLPRLAKNIQYF; CDR3nt: TGCGCCAGCAGCCAAGATAAGATGGGCCAGCTCCCCCGCCTAGCCAAAAACATTCAGTACTTC
abundance: NA; len: 13; v_gene: TRBV28; d_gene: NA; j_gene: TRBJ1-2; CDR3aa: CASSSGTRTGYTF; CDR3nt: TGTGCCAGCAGCTCCGGGACACGGACCGGCTACACCTTC
abundance: NA; len: 13; v_gene: TRBV9; d_gene: TRBD2; j_gene: TRBJ2-5; CDR3aa: CASSVAGGETQYF; CDR3nt: TGTGCCAGCAGCGTAGCGGGAGGGGAGACCCAGTACTTC
abundance: NA; len: 16; v_gene: TRBV9; d_gene: NA; j_gene: TRBJ2-2; CDR3aa: CASSVGGRGSTGELFF; CDR3nt: TGTGCCAGCAGCGTAGGCGGTCGGGGGAGCACCGGGGAGCTGTTTTTT
abundance: NA; len: 13; v_gene: TRBV6-4; d_gene: NA; j_gene: TRBJ1-1; CDR3aa: CASSRGGNTEAFF; CDR3nt: TGTGCCAGCAGTCGAGGGGGGAACACTGAAGCTTTCTTT
abundance: once; len: 19; v_gene: TRBV13; d_gene: NA; j_gene: TRBJ2-2; CDR3aa: CASSYSFAGRGSGTGELFF; CDR3nt: TGTGCCAGCAGCTATTCGTTTGCGGGAAGAGGGTCGGGAACCGGGGAGCTGTTTTTT
abundance: NA; len: 11; v_gene: TRBV20-1; d_gene: TRBD2; j_gene: TRBJ2-7; CDR3aa: CSASSGYEQYF; CDR3nt: TGCAGTGCTAGTAGCGGGTACGAGCAGTACTTC
abundance: NA; len: 16; v_gene: TRBV4-3; d_gene: NA; j_gene: TRBJ2-1; CDR3aa: CASSQVPGVSYNEQFF; CDR3nt: TGCGCCAGCAGCCAAGTACCAGGGGTATCCTACAATGAGCAGTTCTTC
abundance: NA; len: 13; v_gene: TRBV3-1/TRBV3-2; d_gene: NA; j_gene: TRBJ2-1; CDR3aa: CASSPQGRNEQFF; CDR3nt: TGTGCCAGCAGCCCCCAAGGGAGAAATGAGCAGTTCTTC
abundance: NA; len: 16; v_gene: TRBV5-1; d_gene: NA; j_gene: TRBJ1-5; CDR3aa: CASSLGPGYSNQPQHF; CDR3nt: TGCGCCAGCAGCTTGGGTCCGGGATATAGCAATCAGCCCCAGCATTTT
abundance: NA; len: 19; v_gene: TRBV3-1/TRBV3-2; d_gene: NA; j_gene: TRBJ1-5; CDR3aa: CASSQDTGSGMSRNQPQHF; CDR3nt: TGTGCCAGCAGCCAAGATACAGGGAGTGGGATGTCTCGGAATCAGCCCCAGCATTTT
abundance: NA; len: 15; v_gene: TRBV6-5; d_gene: TRBD1; j_gene: TRBJ1-6; CDR3aa: CASKDRGSYNSPLHF; CDR3nt: TGTGCCAGCAAGGACAGGGGGTCCTATAATTCACCCCTCCACTTT
abundance: NA; len: 15; v_gene: TRBV2; d_gene: NA; j_gene: TRBJ1-1; CDR3aa: CASSAVEGMHIEAFF; CDR3nt: TGTGCCAGCAGCGCCGTTGAGGGAATGCACATCGAAGCTTTCTTT
abundance: NA; len: 17; v_gene: TRBV15; d_gene: TRBD1; j_gene: TRBJ2-7; CDR3aa: CATSRGPGTGGSYEQYF; CDR3nt: TGTGCCACCAGCAGAGGCCCCGGGACAGGGGGCTCCTACGAGCAGTACTTC
abundance: once; len: 18; v_gene: TRBV25-1; d_gene: NA; j_gene: TRBJ2-5; CDR3aa: CASSEFSEVNRVQETQYF; CDR3nt: TGTGCCAGCAGTGAATTTTCTGAAGTAAACAGGGTCCAGGAGACCCAGTACTTC
abundance: NA; len: 16; v_gene: TRBV13; d_gene: TRBD2; j_gene: TRBJ2-3; CDR3aa: CASSSLAGGWTDTQYF; CDR3nt: TGTGCCAGCAGCTCCCTAGCGGGGGGTTGGACAGATACGCAGTATTTT
abundance: NA; len: 12; v_gene: TRBV10-3; d_gene: NA; j_gene: TRBJ1-2; CDR3aa: CAISGHRYGYTF; CDR3nt: TGTGCCATCAGTGGACACAGATATGGCTACACCTTC
abundance: NA; len: 13; v_gene: TRBV7-9; d_gene: NA; j_gene: TRBJ1-1; CDR3aa: CATRGHMNTEAFF; CDR3nt: TGTGCCACCAGGGGACACATGAACACTGAAGCTTTCTTT
abundance: NA; len: 14; v_gene: TRBV27; d_gene: NA; j_gene: TRBJ2-3; CDR3aa: CASSFSGRSDTQYF; CDR3nt: TGTGCCAGCAGTTTTTCAGGGAGGTCAGATACGCAGTATTTT
abundance: NA; len: 12; v_gene: TRBV5-8; d_gene: TRBD1; j_gene: TRBJ1-2; CDR3aa: CASGDRAYGYTF; CDR3nt: TGTGCCAGCGGAGACAGGGCCTATGGCTACACCTTC
abundance: NA; len: 12; v_gene: TRBV25-1; d_gene: NA; j_gene: TRBJ2-1; CDR3aa: CASSEYSDEQFF; CDR3nt: TGTGCCAGCAGTGAATATTCCGATGAGCAGTTCTTC
abundance: NA; len: 13; v_gene: TRBV7-2; d_gene: TRBD1; j_gene: TRBJ1-2; CDR3aa: CASSLDRGYGYTF; CDR3nt: TGTGCCAGCAGCTTAGACAGGGGCTATGGCTACACCTTC
abundance: NA; len: 15; v_gene: TRBV2; d_gene: NA; j_gene: TRBJ2-1; CDR3aa: CASRTRRVTGNEQFF; CDR3nt: TGTGCCAGCAGGACCCGGCGCGTTACCGGGAATGAGCAGTTCTTC
abundance: NA; len: 14; v_gene: TRBV6-1; d_gene: TRBD2; j_gene: TRBJ2-7; CDR3aa: CASSERSGTYEQYF; CDR3nt: TGTGCCAGCAGTGAACGGAGCGGGACCTACGAGCAGTACTTC
abundance: NA; len: 16; v_gene: TRBV28; d_gene: TRBD1; j_gene: TRBJ2-2; CDR3aa: CASSSRGTGYTGELFF; CDR3nt: TGTGCCAGCAGTTCCCGGGGGACAGGGTACACCGGGGAGCTGTTTTTT
abundance: NA; len: 15; v_gene: TRBV27; d_gene: TRBD1; j_gene: TRBJ1-4; CDR3aa: CASSRQGQLNEKLFF; CDR3nt: TGTGCCAGCAGTCGCCAGGGACAGCTTAATGAAAAACTGTTTTTT
abundance: NA; len: 14; v_gene: TRBV10-3; d_gene: NA; j_gene: TRBJ2-7; CDR3aa: CAISSGTRTYEQYF; CDR3nt: TGTGCCATCAGCTCCGGGACACGGACCTACGAGCAGTACTTC
abundance: NA; len: 13; v_gene: TRBV6-5; d_gene: TRBD2; j_gene: TRBJ2-1; CDR3aa: CASKFGGRGEQFF; CDR3nt: TGTGCCAGCAAGTTTGGCGGGAGAGGTGAGCAGTTCTTC
abundance: few; len: 16; v_gene: TRBV19; d_gene: NA; j_gene: TRBJ2-2; CDR3aa: CATRTWQGSNTGELFF; CDR3nt: TGTGCCACCAGAACTTGGCAGGGAAGCAACACCGGGGAGCTGTTTTTT
abundance: NA; len: 15; v_gene: TRBV6-5; d_gene: NA; j_gene: TRBJ2-1; CDR3aa: CASRNPTGTYNEQFF; CDR3nt: TGTGCCAGCAGAAACCCGACAGGAACCTACAATGAGCAGTTCTTC
abundance: NA; len: 16; v_gene: TRBV19; d_gene: TRBD1; j_gene: TRBJ1-1; CDR3aa: CASSTSGTAPNTEAFF; CDR3nt: TGTGCCAGTAGTACCTCCGGGACAGCCCCGAACACTGAAGCTTTCTTT
abundance: NA; len: 13; v_gene: TRBV12-3/TRBV12-4; d_gene: NA; j_gene: TRBJ1-5; CDR3aa: CASSPTGNQPQHF; CDR3nt: TGTGCCAGCAGTCCCACAGGGAATCAGCCCCAGCATTTT